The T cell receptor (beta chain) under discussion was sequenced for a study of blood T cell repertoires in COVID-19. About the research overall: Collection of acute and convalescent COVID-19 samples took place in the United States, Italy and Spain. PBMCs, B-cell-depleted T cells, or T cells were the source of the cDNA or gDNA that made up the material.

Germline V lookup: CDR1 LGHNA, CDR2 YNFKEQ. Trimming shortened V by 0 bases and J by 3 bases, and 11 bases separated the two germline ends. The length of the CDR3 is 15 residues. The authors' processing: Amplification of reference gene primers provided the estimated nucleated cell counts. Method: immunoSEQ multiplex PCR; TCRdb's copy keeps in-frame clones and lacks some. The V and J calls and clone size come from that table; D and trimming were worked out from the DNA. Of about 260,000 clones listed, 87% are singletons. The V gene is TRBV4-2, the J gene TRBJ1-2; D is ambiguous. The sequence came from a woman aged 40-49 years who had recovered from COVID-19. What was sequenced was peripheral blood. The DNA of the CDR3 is TGTGCCAGCAGCCAAGAACAGCGGGGATACTATGGCTACACCTTC. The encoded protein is CASSQEQRGYYGYTF.